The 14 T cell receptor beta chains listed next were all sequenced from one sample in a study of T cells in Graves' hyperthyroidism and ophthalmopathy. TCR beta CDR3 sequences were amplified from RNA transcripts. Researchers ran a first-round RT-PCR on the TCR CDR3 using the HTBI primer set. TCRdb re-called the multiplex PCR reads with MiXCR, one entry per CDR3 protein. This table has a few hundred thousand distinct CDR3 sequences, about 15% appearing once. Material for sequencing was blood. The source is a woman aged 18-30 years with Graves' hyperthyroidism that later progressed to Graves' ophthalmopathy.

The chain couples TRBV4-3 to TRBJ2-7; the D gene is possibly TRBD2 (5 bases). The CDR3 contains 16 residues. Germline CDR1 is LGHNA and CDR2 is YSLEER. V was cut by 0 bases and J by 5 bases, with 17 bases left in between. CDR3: CASSQELAEGGDEQYF. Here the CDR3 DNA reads TGCGCCAGCAGCCAAGAGCTAGCCGAGGGTGGGGACGAGCAGTACTTC.

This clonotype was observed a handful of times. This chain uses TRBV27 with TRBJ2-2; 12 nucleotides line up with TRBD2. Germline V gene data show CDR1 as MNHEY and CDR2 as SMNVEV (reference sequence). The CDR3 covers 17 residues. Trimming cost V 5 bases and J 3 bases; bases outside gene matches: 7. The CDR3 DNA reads TGTGCCAGCAGTCCTGTGTGGACTAGCGGGGACACCGGGGAGCTGTTTTTT. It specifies CASSPVWTSGDTGELFF.

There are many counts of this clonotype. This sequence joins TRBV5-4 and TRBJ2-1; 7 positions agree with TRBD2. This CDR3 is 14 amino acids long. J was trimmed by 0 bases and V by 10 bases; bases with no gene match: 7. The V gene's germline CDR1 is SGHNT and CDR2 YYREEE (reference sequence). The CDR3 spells CASSSGLSYNEQFF. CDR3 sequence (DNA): TGTGCCTCCAGTAGCGGGCTCTCCTACAATGAGCAGTTCTTC.

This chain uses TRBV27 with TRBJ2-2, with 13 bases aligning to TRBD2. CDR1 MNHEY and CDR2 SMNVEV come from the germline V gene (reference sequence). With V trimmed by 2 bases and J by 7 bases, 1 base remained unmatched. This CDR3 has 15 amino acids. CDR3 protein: CASSLGLAGVGELFF. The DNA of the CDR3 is TGTGCCAGCAGTTTAGGACTAGCGGGAGTCGGGGAGCTGTTTTTT.

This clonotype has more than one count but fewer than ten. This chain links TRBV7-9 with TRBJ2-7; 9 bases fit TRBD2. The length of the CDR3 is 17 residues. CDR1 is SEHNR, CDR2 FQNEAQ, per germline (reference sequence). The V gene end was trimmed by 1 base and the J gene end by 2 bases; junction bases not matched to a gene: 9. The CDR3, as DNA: TGTGCCAGCAGCTTAGGACTAGCGGTTGGTCAAACCTACGAGCAGTACTTC. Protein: CASSLGLAVGQTYEQYF. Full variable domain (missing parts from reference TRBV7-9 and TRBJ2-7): DTGVSQNPRHKITKRGQNVTFRCDPISEHNRLYWYRQTLGQGPEFLTYFQNEAQLEKSRLLSDRFSAERPKGSFSTLEIQRTEQGDSAMYLCASSLGLAVGQTYEQYFGPGTRLTVT.

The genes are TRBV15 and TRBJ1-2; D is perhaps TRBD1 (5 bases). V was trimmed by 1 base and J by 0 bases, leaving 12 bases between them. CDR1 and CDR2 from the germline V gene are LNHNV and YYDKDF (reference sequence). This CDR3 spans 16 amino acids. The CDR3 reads CATSRVRVQANYGYTF. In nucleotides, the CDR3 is TGTGCCACCAGCAGAGTCCGTGTACAGGCTAACTATGGCTACACCTTC.

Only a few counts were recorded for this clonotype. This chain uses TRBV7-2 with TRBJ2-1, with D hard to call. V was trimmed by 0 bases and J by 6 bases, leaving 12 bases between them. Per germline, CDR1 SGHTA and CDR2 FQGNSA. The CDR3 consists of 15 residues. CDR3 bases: TGTGCCAGCAGCTTAGCGGGAAACCCGTGCAATGAGCAGTTCTTC. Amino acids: CASSLAGNPCNEQFF.

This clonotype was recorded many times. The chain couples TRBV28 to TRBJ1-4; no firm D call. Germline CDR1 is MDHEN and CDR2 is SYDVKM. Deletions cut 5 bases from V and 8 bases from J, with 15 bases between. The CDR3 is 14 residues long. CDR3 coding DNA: TGTGCCAGCAGTATGAACCGGGAACTGGAAAAACTGTTTTTT. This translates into CASSMNRELEKLFF.

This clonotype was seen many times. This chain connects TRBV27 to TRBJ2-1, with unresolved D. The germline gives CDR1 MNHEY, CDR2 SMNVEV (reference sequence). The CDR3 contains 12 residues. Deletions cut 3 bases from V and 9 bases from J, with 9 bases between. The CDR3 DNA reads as TGTGCCAGCAGTTTGGGGTACGGTGAGCAGTTCTTC. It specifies CASSLGYGEQFF.

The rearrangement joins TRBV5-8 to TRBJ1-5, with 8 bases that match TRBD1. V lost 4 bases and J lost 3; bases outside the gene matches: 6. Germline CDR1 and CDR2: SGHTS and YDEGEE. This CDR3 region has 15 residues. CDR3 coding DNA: TGTGCCAGCAGCCAGGCAGGGGGCTACAATCAGCCCCAGCATTTT. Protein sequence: CASSQAGGYNQPQHF.

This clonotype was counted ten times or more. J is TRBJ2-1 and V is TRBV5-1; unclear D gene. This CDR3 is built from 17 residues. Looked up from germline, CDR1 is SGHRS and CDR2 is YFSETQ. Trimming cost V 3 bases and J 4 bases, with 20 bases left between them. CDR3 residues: CASSSYKTARSYNEQFF. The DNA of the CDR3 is TGCGCCAGCAGCTCGTATAAGACTGCCCGATCATACAATGAGCAGTTCTTC.

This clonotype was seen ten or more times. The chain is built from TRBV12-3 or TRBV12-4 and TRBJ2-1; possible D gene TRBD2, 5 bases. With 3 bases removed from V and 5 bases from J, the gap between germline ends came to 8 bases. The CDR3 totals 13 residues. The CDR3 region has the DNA TGTGCCAGCAGTTTGTGGGGAGACAATGAGCAGTTCTTC. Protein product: CASSLWGDNEQFF.

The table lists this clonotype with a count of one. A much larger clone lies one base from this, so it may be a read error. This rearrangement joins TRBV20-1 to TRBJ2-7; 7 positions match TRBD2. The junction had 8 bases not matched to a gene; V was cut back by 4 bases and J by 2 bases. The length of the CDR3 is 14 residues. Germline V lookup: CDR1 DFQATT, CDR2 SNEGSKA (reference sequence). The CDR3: CSAKGPGGTYEQYF. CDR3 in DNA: TGCAGTGCTAAAGGGCCGGGGGGAACCTACGAGCAGTACTTC.

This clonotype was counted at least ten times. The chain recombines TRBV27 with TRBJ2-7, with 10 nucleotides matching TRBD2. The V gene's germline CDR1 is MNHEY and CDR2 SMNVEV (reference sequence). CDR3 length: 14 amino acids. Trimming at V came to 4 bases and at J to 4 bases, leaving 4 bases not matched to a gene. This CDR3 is CASSYGTSAYEQYF. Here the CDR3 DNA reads TGTGCCAGCAGTTACGGGACTAGCGCTTACGAGCAGTACTTC.